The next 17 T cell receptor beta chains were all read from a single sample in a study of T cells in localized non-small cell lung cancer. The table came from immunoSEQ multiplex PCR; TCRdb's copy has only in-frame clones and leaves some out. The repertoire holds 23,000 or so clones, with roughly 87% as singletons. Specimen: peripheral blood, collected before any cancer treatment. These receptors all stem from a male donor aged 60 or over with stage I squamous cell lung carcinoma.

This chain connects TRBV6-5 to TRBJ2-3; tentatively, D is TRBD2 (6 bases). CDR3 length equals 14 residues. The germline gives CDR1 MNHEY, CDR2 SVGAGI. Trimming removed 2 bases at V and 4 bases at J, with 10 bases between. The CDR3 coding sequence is TGTGCCAGCAGTTACGGGGGACTGGCAGATACGCAGTATTTT. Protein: CASSYGGLADTQYF.

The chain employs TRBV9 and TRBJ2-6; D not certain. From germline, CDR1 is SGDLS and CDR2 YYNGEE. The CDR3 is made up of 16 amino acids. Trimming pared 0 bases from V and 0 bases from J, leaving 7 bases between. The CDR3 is CASSVEEISGANVLTF. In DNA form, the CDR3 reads TGTGCCAGCAGCGTAGAAGAGATCTCTGGGGCCAACGTCCTGACTTTC.

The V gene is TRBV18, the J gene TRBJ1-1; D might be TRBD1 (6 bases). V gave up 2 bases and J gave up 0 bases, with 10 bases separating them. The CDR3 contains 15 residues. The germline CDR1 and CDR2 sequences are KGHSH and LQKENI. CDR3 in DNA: TGTGCCAGCTCACCAAGGACAGCTATGAACACTGAAGCTTTCTTT. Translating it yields CASSPRTAMNTEAFF.

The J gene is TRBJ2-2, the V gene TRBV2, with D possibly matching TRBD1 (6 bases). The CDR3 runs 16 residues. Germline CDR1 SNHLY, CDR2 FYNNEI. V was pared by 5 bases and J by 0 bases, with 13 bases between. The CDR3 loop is CASSSLGGTNTGELFF. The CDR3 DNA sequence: TGTGCCAGCAGTTCCTTAGGGGGAACGAACACCGGGGAGCTGTTTTTT.

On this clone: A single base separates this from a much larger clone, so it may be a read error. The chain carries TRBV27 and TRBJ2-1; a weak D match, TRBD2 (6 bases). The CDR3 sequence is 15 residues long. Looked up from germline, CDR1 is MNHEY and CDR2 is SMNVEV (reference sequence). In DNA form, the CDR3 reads TGTGCCAGCAGCGGGGAGGCGAGCTCCTACAATGGGCAGTTCTTC. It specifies CASSGEASSYNGQFF.

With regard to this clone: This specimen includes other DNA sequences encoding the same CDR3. CDR3 nucleotide sequence: TGTGCCAGCTCACCGGGCGAGACCCAGTACTTC. As protein: CASSPGETQYF. The chain is built from TRBV18 and TRBJ2-5; D gene uncertain. The germline V and J ends were trimmed by 3 bases and 5 bases, with 4 bases remaining between them. Looked up from germline, CDR1 is KGHSH and CDR2 is LQKENI. This CDR3 comprises 11 residues.

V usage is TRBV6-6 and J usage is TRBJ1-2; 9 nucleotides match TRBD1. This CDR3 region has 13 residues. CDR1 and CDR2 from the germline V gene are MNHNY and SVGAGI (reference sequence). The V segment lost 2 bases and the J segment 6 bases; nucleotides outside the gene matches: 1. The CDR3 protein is CASSYGTGHGYTF. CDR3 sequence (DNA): TGTGCCAGCAGTTACGGGACAGGGCATGGCTACACCTTC.

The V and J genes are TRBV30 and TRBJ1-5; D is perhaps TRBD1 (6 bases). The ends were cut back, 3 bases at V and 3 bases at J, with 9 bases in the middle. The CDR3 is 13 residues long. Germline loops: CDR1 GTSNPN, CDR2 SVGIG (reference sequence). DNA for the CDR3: TGTGCCTGGAGCGGACAGTTCAATCAGCCCCAGCATTTT. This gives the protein CAWSGQFNQPQHF.

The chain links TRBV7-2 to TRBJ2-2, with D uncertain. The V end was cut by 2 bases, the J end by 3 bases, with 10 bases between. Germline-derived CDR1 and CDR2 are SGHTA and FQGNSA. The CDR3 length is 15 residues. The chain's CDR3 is CASSLSHGYTGELFF. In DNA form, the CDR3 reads TGTGCCAGCAGCTTAAGTCATGGTTACACCGGGGAGCTGTTTTTT.

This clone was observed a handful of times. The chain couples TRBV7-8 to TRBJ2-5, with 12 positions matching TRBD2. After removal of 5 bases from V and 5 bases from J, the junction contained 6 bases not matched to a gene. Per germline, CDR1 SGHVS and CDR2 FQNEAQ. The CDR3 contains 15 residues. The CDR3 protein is CASSLTSGSFETQYF. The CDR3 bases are TGTGCCAGCAGCCTGACTAGCGGGAGTTTCGAGACCCAGTACTTC.

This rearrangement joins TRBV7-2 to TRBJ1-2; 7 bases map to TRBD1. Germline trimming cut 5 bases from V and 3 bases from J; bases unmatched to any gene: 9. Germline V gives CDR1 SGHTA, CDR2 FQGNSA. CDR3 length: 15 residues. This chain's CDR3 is CASSVDRAFDYGYTF. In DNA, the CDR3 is TGTGCCAGCAGCGTAGACAGGGCTTTTGACTATGGCTACACCTTC.

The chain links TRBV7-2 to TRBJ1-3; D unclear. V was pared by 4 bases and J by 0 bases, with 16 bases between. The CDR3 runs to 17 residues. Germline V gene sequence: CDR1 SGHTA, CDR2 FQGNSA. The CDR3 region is CASSSLLDANSGNTIYF. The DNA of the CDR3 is TGTGCCAGCAGCTCCCTTCTTGACGCCAACTCTGGAAACACCATATATTTT.

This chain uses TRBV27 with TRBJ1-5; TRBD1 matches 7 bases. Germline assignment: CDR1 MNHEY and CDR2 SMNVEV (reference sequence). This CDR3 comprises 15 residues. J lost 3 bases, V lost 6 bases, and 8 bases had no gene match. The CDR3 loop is CASRLRQGDNQPQHF. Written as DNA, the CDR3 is TGTGCCAGCAGGCTGAGACAGGGCGACAATCAGCCCCAGCATTTT.

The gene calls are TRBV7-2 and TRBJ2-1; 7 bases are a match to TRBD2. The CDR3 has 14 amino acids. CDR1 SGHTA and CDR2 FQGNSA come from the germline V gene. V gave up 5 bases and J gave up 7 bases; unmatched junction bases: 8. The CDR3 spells CASSPGLRPNEQFF. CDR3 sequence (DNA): TGTGCCAGCAGCCCGGGACTAAGGCCAAATGAGCAGTTCTTC.

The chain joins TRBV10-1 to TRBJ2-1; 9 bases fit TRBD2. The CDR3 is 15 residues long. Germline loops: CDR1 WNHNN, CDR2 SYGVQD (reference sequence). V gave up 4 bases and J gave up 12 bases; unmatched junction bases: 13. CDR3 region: CASSVAGTSSGGQFF. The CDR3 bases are TGCGCCAGCAGTGTGGCCGGGACTAGCTCGGGGGGGCAGTTCTTC.

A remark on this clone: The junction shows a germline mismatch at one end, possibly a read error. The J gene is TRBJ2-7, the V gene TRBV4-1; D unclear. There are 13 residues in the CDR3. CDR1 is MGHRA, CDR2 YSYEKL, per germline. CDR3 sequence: CASSQQIVGPPFF. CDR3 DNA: TGCGCCAGCAGCCAACAGATTGTCGGGCCCCCTTTCTTC.

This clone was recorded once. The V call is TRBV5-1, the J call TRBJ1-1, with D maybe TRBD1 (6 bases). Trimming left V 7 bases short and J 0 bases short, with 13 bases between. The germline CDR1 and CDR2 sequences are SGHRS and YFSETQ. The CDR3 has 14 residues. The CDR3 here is CASRLQGLNTEAFF. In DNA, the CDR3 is TGCGCCAGCCGATTACAGGGACTGAACACTGAAGCTTTCTTT.